The present TCR beta chain was sequenced within a study of CD8+ T cells in alopecia areata. For the study at large: C3H/HeJ donors aged roughly 6-13 months with spontaneous alopecia supplied skin grafted onto 7-10-week-old female C3H/HeJ mice.

Sorting of pooled cutaneous lymph node cells was based on CD4, CD8alpha, NKG2D, NKG2ACE and other markers. This CDR3 region has 14 residues. V lost 3 bases, J lost 3 bases, and 1 base stayed unmatched. Germline V lookup: CDR1 NSHNY, CDR2 SYGAGN. Extraction of RNA preceded its reverse transcription into cDNA, which served as the sequencing template. Sequencing used immunoSEQ multiplex PCR; TCRdb keeps in-frame clones, though not all of them. The record shows 200,000 to 300,000 clones for this sample, with no singletons present. Concerning this clone itself: Antigen specificity is unknown. The genes are named according to mouse. The missing CDR3 end, 4 residues past where the read stops, is filled in from the germline J gene.

Findings and caveats of the study: Alopecia totalis/universalis scalp especially showed more expanded CD8+ clones than normal scalp. Patients shared TCRs less clearly than mice did, possibly owing to HLA. Normal-skin resident alphabeta T cells also appear among scalp sample sequences.

The chain links TRBV13-1 to TRBJ1-1, with TRBD1 matching 11 bases. The origin of this receptor is a C3H/HeJ mouse with alopecia areata. The strain bears MHC haplotype H2-k. The sample taken for sequencing was CD4+ T cells sorted from a lymph node. CDR3 DNA (partial): TGTGCCAGCAGTGCGGGACAGGGGGACACA. This translates into CASSAGQGDT. The CDR3 reads in full as CASSAGQGDTEVFF.